The present T cell receptor (beta chain) was sequenced within a study of PD-L1 blockade in urothelial cancer. On the study more broadly: Patients had undergone 0 to 3 prior chemotherapy regimens.

Concerning this clone: What it recognizes is unknown.

The time point here: peripheral blood 6 weeks after treatment start. Sequenced by immunoSEQ multiplex PCR; TCRdb stores in-frame clones only, minus some. The top ten clones hold around 2.4% of a sample with some 120,000 clones, more than 75% of them seen once. Whole-study findings and limits: Enhanced expansion of tumor-associated blood clones at 3 weeks characterized durable-benefit patients.

The specimen was PBMCs, collected around atezolizumab (anti-PD-L1) treatment. The clonotype originates from a man aged 45-65 years with urothelial cancer.

CDR3: CASSADRGKQFF. The CDR3 nucleotides read TGTGCCAGCAGCGCCGACAGGGGGAAGCAGTTCTTC. The rearrangement joins TRBV11-3 to TRBJ2-1, with 9 bases lining up with TRBD1. Germline loops: CDR1 SGHNT, CDR2 YENEEA. Trimming cost V 5 bases and J 11 bases; bases outside gene matches: 4. The CDR3 spans 12 residues.